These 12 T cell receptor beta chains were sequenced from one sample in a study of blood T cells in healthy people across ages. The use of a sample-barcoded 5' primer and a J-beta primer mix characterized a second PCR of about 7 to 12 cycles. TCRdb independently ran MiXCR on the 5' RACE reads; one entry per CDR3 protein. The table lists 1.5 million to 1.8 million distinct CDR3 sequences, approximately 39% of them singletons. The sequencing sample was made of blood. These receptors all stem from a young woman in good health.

CDR3: CASSGDRSIYEQYF. CDR3 bases: TGTGCCAGCAGCGGGGACAGGTCCATCTACGAGCAGTACTTC. The V gene is TRBV3-1, the J gene TRBJ2-7, with 8 bases fitting TRBD1. This CDR3 has 14 amino acids. V lost 5 bases and J lost 3; bases outside the gene matches: 6. From germline, CDR1 is LGHDT and CDR2 YNNKEL (reference sequence).

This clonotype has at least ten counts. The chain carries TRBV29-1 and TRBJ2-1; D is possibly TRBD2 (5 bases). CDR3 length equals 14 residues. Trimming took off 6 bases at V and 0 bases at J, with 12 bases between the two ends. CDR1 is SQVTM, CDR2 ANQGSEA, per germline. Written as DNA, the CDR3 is TGCAGCGTGCCCCGGGATAGCTCCTACAATGAGCAGTTCTTC. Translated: CSVPRDSSYNEQFF.

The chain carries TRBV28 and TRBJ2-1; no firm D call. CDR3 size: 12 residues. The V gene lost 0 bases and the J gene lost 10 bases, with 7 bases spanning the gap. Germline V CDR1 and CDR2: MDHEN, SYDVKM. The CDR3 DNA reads TGTGCCAGCAGTTTATGGGCAGCCGAGCAGTTCTTC. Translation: CASSLWAAEQFF.

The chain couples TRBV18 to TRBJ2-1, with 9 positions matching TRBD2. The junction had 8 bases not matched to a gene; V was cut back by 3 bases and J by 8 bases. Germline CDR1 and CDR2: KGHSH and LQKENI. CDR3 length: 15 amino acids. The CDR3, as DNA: TGTGCCAGCTCACCGAATAGCGGGGGTATCGATGAGCAGTTCTTC. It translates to CASSPNSGGIDEQFF.

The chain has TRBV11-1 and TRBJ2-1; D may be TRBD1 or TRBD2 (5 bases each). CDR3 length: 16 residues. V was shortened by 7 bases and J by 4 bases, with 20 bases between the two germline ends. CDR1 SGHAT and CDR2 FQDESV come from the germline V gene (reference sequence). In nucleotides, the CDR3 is TGTGCCAGCACCTGGGGGAGCGCTGAGCTTTACAATGAGCAGTTCTTC. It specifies CASTWGSAELYNEQFF.

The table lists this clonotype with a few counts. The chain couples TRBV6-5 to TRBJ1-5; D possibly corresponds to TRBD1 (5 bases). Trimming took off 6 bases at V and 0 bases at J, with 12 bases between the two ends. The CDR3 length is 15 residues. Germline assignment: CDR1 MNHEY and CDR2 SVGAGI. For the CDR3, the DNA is TGTGCCAGCAGAAAGGGACGCCTTAGCAATCAGCCCCAGCATTTT. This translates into CASRKGRLSNQPQHF.

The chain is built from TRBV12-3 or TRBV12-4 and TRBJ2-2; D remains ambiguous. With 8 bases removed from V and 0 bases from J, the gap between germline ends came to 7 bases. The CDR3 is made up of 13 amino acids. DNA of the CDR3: TGTGCCAGCCAACTGGCGAACACCGGGGAGCTGTTTTTT. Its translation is CASQLANTGELFF.

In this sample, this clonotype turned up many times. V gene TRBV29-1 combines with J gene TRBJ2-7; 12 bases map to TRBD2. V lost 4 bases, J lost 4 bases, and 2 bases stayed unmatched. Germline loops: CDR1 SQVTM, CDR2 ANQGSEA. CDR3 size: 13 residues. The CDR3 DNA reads TGCAGCGTTGGGACTAGCGGGGCATACGAGCAGTACTTC. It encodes CSVGTSGAYEQYF.

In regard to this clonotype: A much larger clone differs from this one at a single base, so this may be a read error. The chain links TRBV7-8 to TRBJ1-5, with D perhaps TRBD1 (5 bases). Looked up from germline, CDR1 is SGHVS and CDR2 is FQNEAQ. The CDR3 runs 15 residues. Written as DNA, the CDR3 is TGTGCCAGCAGCTTAGAGGCAGGGTTCAATCAGCCCCAGAATTTT. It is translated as CASSLEAGFNQPQNF. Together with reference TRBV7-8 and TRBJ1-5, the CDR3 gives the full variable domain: GAGVSQSPRYKVAKRGQDVALRCDPISGHVSLFWYQQALGQGPEFLTYFQNEAQLDKSGLPSDRFFAERPEGSVSTLKIQRTQQEDSAVYLCASSLEAGFNQPQNFGDGTRLSIL.

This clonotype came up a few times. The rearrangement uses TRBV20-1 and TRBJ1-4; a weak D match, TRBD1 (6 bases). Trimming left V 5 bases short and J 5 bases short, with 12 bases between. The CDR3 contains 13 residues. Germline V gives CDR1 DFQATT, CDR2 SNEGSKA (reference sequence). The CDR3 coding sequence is TGCAGTGCTCACCCCAGGGGCAATGAAAAACTGTTTTTT. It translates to CSAHPRGNEKLFF.

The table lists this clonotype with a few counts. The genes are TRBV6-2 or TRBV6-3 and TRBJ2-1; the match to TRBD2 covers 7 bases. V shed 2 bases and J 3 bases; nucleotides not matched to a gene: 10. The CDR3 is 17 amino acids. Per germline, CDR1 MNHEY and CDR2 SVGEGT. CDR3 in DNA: TGTGCCAGCAGTTACCCTGTGGCTAGCGGTTTCTACAATGAGCAGTTCTTC. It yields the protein CASSYPVASGFYNEQFF.

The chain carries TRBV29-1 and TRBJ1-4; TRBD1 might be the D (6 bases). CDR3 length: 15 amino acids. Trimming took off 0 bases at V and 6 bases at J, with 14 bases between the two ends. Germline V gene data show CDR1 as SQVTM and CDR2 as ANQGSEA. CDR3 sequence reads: CSVEDRRGRDEKLFF. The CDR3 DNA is TGCAGCGTTGAAGATCGCCGGGGGCGGGATGAAAAACTGTTTTTT. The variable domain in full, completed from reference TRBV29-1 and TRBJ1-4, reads SAVISQKPSRDICQRGTSLTIQCQVDSQVTMMFWYRQQPGQSLTLIATANQGSEATYESGFVIDKFPISRPNLTFSTLTVSNMSPEDSSIYLCSVEDRRGRDEKLFFGSGTQLSVL.